This section outlines one T cell receptor (beta chain) sequence together with its context. Its specific antigen is unknown. No base qualities exist here, and no much larger clone lies one base off it. This record belongs to a study of blood T cell repertoires in COVID-19 (TCRdb year 2020). The study in broad terms: Samples covering the acute and convalescent phases of COVID-19 were provided by collaborators in the United States, Italy and Spain. The prospective study material was composed of cDNA or gDNA derived from T cells, B-cell-depleted T cells, or PBMCs. Deeply sampled blood TCRbeta repertoires from subjects exposed to, actively infected with, or recovered from COVID-19 were included in the dataset. The repertoires were made available in a free public database intended to serve as a resource for research on the immune response to SARS-CoV-2. The samples were drawn from the first 160 participants of the ongoing ImmuneRACE study and from some 1,300 subjects provided by 6 global collaborators. The sample metadata nearly always contained a de-identified subject ID, COVID-19 status, age in years and sex. Where HLA class I and class II types were available, the types were taken from metadata supplied by the sample provider, not from assay-based typing. Results and caveats for the whole study, not just this receptor: The amount of clinical and demographic metadata varied by source and participant and was provided uncurated.

Each collaborating institution followed its own protocols to collect whole blood in K2EDTA tubes. For TCRbeta analysis, collaborators shipped samples in one of three forms: frozen whole blood, isolated PBMCs, or DNA extracted from either of those sample types. Here V drops 2 bases and J drops 10 bases, and the junction holds 7 bases not matched to any gene. In the germline V gene, CDR1 corresponds to MNHEY and CDR2 to SVGEGT. Including the terminal cysteine and phenylalanine, the CDR3 comprises 14 residues. CDR3 DNA is the only sequence kept; it has 42 bases, read in frame from the first base. TCRbeta CDR3 regions were amplified from genomic DNA using the immunoSEQ Assay, a bias-controlled multiplex PCR. The paper's data handling went like this. Within the assay, amplification of reference gene primers was used to estimate how many nucleated cells each sample contained. To quantify the absolute abundance of each unique TCRbeta CDR3 rearrangement, sequence reads were collapsed and filtered. For each sample, productive Simpson clonality was calculated by taking the square root of Simpson's diversity index across productive rearrangements. In its TCRdb copy, this immuneACCESS table keeps in-frame sequences only and misses some clones. Where compared with another copy, unresolved V genes explain less than half of these, and the others have no known cause. D and trimming come from the DNA, and the V and J calls and clone size come from that table. The sample contains 80,000 to 100,000 clones, almost 90% of them found a single time. The ten biggest clones cover about 1.6% of the sample.

Recombination joined TRBV6-2 or TRBV6-3 with TRBJ2-1, with 8 bases in between that match TRBD1. Sequencing was carried out using peripheral blood. This sequence was found in a human donor with active COVID-19. The donor label of this sample is uncertain. CDR3 protein: CASSYRTGWEEQFF. In nucleotide form, the sequence is TGTGCCAGCAGTTACCGGACAGGGTGGGAAGAGCAGTTCTTC.